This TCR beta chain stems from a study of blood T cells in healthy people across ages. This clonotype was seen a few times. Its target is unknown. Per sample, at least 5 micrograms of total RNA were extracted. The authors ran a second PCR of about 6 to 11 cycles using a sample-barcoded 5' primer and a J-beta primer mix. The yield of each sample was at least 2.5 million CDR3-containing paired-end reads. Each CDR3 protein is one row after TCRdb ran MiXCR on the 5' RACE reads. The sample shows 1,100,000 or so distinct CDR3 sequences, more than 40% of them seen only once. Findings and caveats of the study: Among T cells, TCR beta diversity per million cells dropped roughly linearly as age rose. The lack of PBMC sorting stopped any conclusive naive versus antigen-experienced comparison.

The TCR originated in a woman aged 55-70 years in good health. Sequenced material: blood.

CDR3 nucleotide sequence: TGTGCCAGCAGCCAAGAGGGTGCCCCCACCGGGGAGCTGTTTTTT. Residues: CASSQEGAPTGELFF. This chain links TRBV4-2 with TRBJ2-2; no clear D. This CDR3 comprises 15 residues. With 0 bases removed from V and 4 bases from J, the gap between germline ends came to 9 bases. Germline V gene data show CDR1 as LGHNA and CDR2 as YNFKEQ.